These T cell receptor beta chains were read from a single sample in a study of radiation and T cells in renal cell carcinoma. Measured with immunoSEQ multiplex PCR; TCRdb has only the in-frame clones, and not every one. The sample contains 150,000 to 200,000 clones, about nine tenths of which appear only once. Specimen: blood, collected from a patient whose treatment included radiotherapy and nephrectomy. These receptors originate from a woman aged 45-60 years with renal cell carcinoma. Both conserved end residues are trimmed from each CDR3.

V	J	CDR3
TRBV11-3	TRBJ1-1	ASSLRGRGTEAF
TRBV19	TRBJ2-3	ASSTPTSGGSDTQY
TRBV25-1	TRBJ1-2	ASSDLGSTNYGYT
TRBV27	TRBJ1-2	ASSLGVGQGGYT
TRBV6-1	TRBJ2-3	ASKFPGTDTQY
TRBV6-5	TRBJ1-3	ASSYGRTFSGNTIY
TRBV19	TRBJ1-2	ASSITGQGQGYT
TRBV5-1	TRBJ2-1	ASSLATDNQPF
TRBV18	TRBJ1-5	ASSPAGSDQPQH
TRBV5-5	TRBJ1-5	ASSVGQPPGQPQH
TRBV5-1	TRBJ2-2	ASSWNTNTGELF
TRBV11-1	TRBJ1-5	ASSVGTSWPQH
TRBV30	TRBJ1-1	AWSVLWQAEAF
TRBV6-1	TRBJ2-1	ASRVLAGFDEQF
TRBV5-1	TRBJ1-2	ASKEAGQTGYT
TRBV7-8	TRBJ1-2	ASSLGGAYGYT
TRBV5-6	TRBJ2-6	ASSWRTLNSGANVLT
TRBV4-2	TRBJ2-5	ASSPGSGGAGETQY
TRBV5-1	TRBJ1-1	ASSLTPGQIEAF
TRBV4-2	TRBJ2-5	ASSQDWGQETQY
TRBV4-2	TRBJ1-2	ASSQVGTGGNYGYT
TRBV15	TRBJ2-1	ATSRGYNEQF
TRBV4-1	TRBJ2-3	ASSREIPDTQY
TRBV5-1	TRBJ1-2	ASSSPGQANYGYT
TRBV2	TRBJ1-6	ASSESRGGSPLH
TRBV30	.	AWNGAAISYEQY
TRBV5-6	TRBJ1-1	ASSVLNRFAGRNTEAF
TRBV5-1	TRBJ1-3	ASSFGQAGNTIY
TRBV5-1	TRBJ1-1	ASSLIQGADTEAF